Shown below are 9 T cell receptor beta chains from a single sample sequenced in a study of blood T cell repertoires in COVID-19. Assay used: immunoSEQ multiplex PCR; TCRdb lists only in-frame clones, some missing. The sample includes approximately 300,000 clones, about 89% of them seen just once. Specimen: PBMCs or T cells enriched from blood (not recorded which). These receptors came from a woman aged 18-29 years who had recovered from COVID-19.

V gene TRBV4-1 combines with J gene TRBJ2-1, with 7 nucleotides matching TRBD1. With 3 bases clipped from V and 7 bases from J, the junction kept 12 bases outside the gene matches. The CDR3 runs to 16 residues. Looked up from germline, CDR1 is MGHRA and CDR2 is YSYEKL. The CDR3 here is CASSHRRQGFKNEQFF. The CDR3 nucleotides are TGCGCCAGCAGCCACAGGAGACAGGGTTTTAAGAATGAGCAGTTCTTC.

The chain combines TRBV28 with TRBJ2-7; weak D call: TRBD1 (6 bases). The CDR3 is made up of 15 amino acids. Deletions cut 3 bases from V and 6 bases from J, with 18 bases between. Germline CDR1 MDHEN, CDR2 SYDVKM. The CDR3 DNA reads TGTGCCAGCAGTTTGTTCGCCACAGGGCGAGGCGAGCAGTACTTC. This translates into CASSLFATGRGEQYF. The full variable domain, completed using reference TRBV28 and TRBJ2-7, is DVKVTQSSRYLVKRTGEKVFLECVQDMDHENMFWYRQDPGLGLRLIYFSYDVKMKEKGDIPEGYSVSREKKERFSLILESASTNQTSMYLCASSLFATGRGEQYFGPGTRLTVT.

The V call is TRBV7-6, the J call TRBJ2-6, with unresolved D. Germline V lookup: CDR1 SGHVS, CDR2 FNYEAQ. The CDR3 sequence is 17 residues long. The V and J ends lost 1 base and 1 base respectively, with 11 bases between them. The CDR3 sequence: CASSLGSVVSGANVLTF. In nucleotides, the CDR3 is TGTGCCAGCAGCTTAGGAAGTGTAGTTTCTGGGGCCAACGTCCTGACTTTC.

This clone came up a few times. This chain connects TRBV9 to TRBJ1-2, with unresolved D. There are 13 residues in the CDR3. Germline loops: CDR1 SGDLS, CDR2 YYNGEE. Deletions cut 0 bases from V and 6 bases from J, with 9 bases between. CDR3 loop: CASSVGQAHGYTF. In DNA form, the CDR3 reads TGTGCCAGCAGCGTAGGGCAGGCTCATGGCTACACCTTC.

The CDR3 reads CASSYSSPGDTQYF. CDR3 in DNA: TGTGCCAGCAGTTACTCGTCCCCGGGGGATACGCAGTATTTT. V gene TRBV6-6 combines with J gene TRBJ2-3; a weak D match, TRBD2 (5 bases). The V end lost 0 bases, the J end lost 6 bases, and 10 bases lay between the germline ends. Germline CDR1 and CDR2: MNHNY and SVGAGI (reference sequence). The CDR3 has 14 residues.

This sequence joins TRBV30 and TRBJ2-7; 10 positions agree with TRBD1. J lost 5 bases, V lost 3 bases, and 16 bases had no gene match. The CDR3 runs 17 residues. Germline V gives CDR1 GTSNPN, CDR2 SVGIG (reference sequence). CDR3 region: CAWRAKWGDRGSDEQYF. Written as DNA, the CDR3 is TGTGCCTGGAGGGCAAAATGGGGGGACAGGGGATCGGACGAGCAGTACTTC.

The chain carries TRBV14 and TRBJ2-4; 7 nucleotides agree with TRBD1. This CDR3 has 15 amino acids. The J segment lost 9 bases and the V segment lost 4 bases, leaving 12 bases of the junction unmatched. Germline V lookup: CDR1 SGHDN, CDR2 FVKESK. The CDR3 loop reads CASSPLTGPQGIQYF. CDR3 DNA sequence: TGTGCCAGCAGCCCCTTGACAGGGCCGCAAGGCATTCAGTACTTC.

V gene TRBV18 combines with J gene TRBJ1-4; D perhaps matches TRBD1 (5 bases). This CDR3 comprises 15 residues. The V end lost 4 bases, the J end lost 5 bases, and 14 bases lay between the germline ends. CDR1 is KGHSH, CDR2 LQKENI, per germline. CDR3 coding DNA: TGTGCCAGCTCACGAACGAAGACAGAGAATGAAAAACTGTTTTTT. It is translated as CASSRTKTENEKLFF. The whole variable domain, remainder taken from reference TRBV18 and TRBJ1-4, is NAGVMQNPRHLVRRRGQEARLRCSPMKGHSHVYWYRQLPEEGLKFMVYLQKENIIDESGMPKERFSAEFPKEGPSILRIQQVVRGDSAAYFCASSRTKTENEKLFFGSGTQLSVL.

V gene TRBV5-1 combines with J gene TRBJ1-2; TRBD1 matches at 9 bases. This CDR3 is 14 amino acids long. The ends lost 4 bases at V and 8 bases at J; junction bases unmatched: 9. Germline CDR1 SGHRS, CDR2 YFSETQ. Here the CDR3 DNA reads TGCGCCAGCAGCCCGGACGGGACAGGGAGGGGCTACACCTTC. Protein product: CASSPDGTGRGYTF. Using reference TRBV5-1 and TRBJ1-2 for the parts outside the CDR3, the full variable domain is KAGVTQTPRYLIKTRGQQVTLSCSPISGHRSVSWYQQTPGQGLQFLFEYFSETQRNKGNFPGRFSGRQFSNSRSEMNVSTLELGDSALYLCASSPDGTGRGYTFGSGTRLTVV.